Following are 5 T cell receptor beta chains from one sample sequenced in a study of cytomegalovirus exposure and HLA in healthy donors. Here immunoSEQ multiplex PCR was the method, and the copy in TCRdb shows in-frame clones only, minus some. The data show 250,000 to 300,000 clones, about 86% seen once. The sample was PBMCs. The source of these receptors is a woman under 30 in good health and CMV-seronegative.

This chain uses TRBV28 with TRBJ2-7; 7 bases align to TRBD2. The CDR3 has 14 amino acids. Germline V lookup: CDR1 MDHEN, CDR2 SYDVKM. The V segment lost 7 bases and the J segment 0 bases; nucleotides outside the gene matches: 6. Here the CDR3 DNA reads TGTGCCAGCATACAAGCGGGGAGCTCCTACGAGCAGTACTTC. Translated: CASIQAGSSYEQYF.

This CDR3 reads CASSGAGSGGYTF. The CDR3 DNA reads as TGTGCCAGCAGTGGAGCGGGGAGCGGTGGCTACACCTTC. V usage is TRBV7-9 and J usage is TRBJ1-2, with unresolved D. This CDR3 comprises 13 residues. V lost 6 bases and J lost 7, with 15 bases in between. The germline V gene encodes CDR1 SEHNR and CDR2 FQNEAQ (reference sequence).

This clone came up once. This sequence joins TRBV11-3 and TRBJ1-1; 7 bases agree with TRBD1. V was pared by 2 bases and J by 4 bases, with 7 bases of the junction left unmatched. CDR1 and CDR2 (germline): SGHNT, YENEEA. The CDR3 is 15 residues long. For the CDR3, the DNA is TGTGCCAGCAGCTTACCCTGGGCAGGGGGCACTGAAGCTTTCTTT. Protein sequence: CASSLPWAGGTEAFF.

The chain combines TRBV4-1 with TRBJ2-1; D is perhaps TRBD1 (5 bases). The CDR3 is made up of 16 amino acids. CDR1 MGHRA and CDR2 YSYEKL come from the germline V gene. Trimming took off 0 bases at V and 0 bases at J, with 9 bases between the two ends. The CDR3 coding sequence is TGCGCCAGCAGCCAAGATGGGGCCAGCTCCTACAATGAGCAGTTCTTC. This sequence encodes CASSQDGASSYNEQFF.

CDR3 sequence (DNA): TGCGCCAGCAGCTCCAGAACCCCCGACAGGATCACCACAGATACGCAGTATTTT. This sequence encodes CASSSRTPDRITTDTQYF. The chain is built from TRBV5-1 and TRBJ2-3, with D possibly TRBD1 on 6 matching bases. Germline V lookup: CDR1 SGHRS, CDR2 YFSETQ. This CDR3 spans 18 amino acids. The V end lost 3 bases, the J end lost 2 bases, and 22 bases lay between the germline ends.